Described below is a single TCR beta chain sequence and its context. The data derive from a study of CD8+CD57+ T cells in acquired aplastic anemia. Across the study: Sorted CD4+ and CD8+ cell DNA averaged around 3.5 ug. Healthy donors yielded 9.5 million to 11 million CD4+ cell reads on average.

The TCR beta profiling, which covered VDJ combination and CDR3 sequence, was carried out using genomic DNA as the template. TCRdb re-derived calls from the reads in MiXCR, one entry per CDR3 protein. The sample yields hundreds of thousands of distinct CDR3 sequences, 65% to 80% seen once. The sequenced sample was sorted CD4+, CD8+, or CD8+CD57+ T cells (not recorded which) from PBMCs. The clonotype was recovered from a human donor in good health, serving as a control.

The DNA for the CDR3 is TGTGCCATCAGTGGCCCACAAGAGACCCAGTACTTC. Translation: CAISGPQETQYF. The chain employs TRBV10-3 and TRBJ2-5; unclear D gene. Germline-derived CDR1 and CDR2 are ENHRY and SYGVKD. The CDR3 runs 12 residues. Between the trimmed V and J ends, which lost 4 bases and 2 bases, there was a span of 5 bases.